Here is one T cell receptor (beta chain) with its context. The sample holds a few counts of this clone. It has no known antigen specificity. No much larger clone is present one base from it, and per-base qualities are unavailable. The CDR3 covers 16 residues, taking in both the cysteine and the phenylalanine. The only DNA kept is the CDR3, 48 bases in frame from the first base. The germline V end is reduced by 7 bases and the J end by 1 base; junction bases left unmatched: 6. Taken from the germline V gene, the CDR1 and CDR2 loops are SNHLY and FYNNEI. Collaborating institutions collected whole blood in K2EDTA tubes following their own protocols. Collaborator samples were shipped for TCRbeta analysis as frozen whole blood, isolated PBMCs, or DNA extracted from either sample type. TCRbeta CDR3 regions were amplified from genomic DNA using the immunoSEQ Assay, a bias-controlled multiplex PCR. In the original analysis: The number of nucleated cells in each sample was estimated from the amplification of reference gene primers within the assay. To quantify the absolute abundance of each unique TCRbeta CDR3 rearrangement, sequence reads were collapsed and filtered. For each sample, productive Simpson clonality was calculated by taking the square root of Simpson's diversity index across productive rearrangements. Entries here come from immuneACCESS through TCRdb and include only in-frame sequences with V and J called. Some clones fail to appear in such tables; in the studies checked, an unresolved V gene covers under half of the shortfall, and the cause of the remainder is unknown. Clone size and V and J calls were adopted from that table, with D and trimming inferred from the DNA. This sample holds 72,000 or so clones; approximately 85% were observed only once. The ten largest make up 30% to 40% of the sample.

The source of the sample is a study of blood T cell repertoires in COVID-19 (dated by TCRdb to 2019 to 2021). Background on the whole study: The collaborator samples originated in the United States, Italy and Spain and spanned the acute and convalescent phases of COVID-19. The prospective study material was composed of cDNA or gDNA derived from T cells, B-cell-depleted T cells, or PBMCs. The dataset comprised deeply sampled blood TCRbeta repertoires from subjects exposed to, actively infected with, or recovered from COVID-19. The repertoires were made available in a free public database intended to serve as a resource for research on the immune response to SARS-CoV-2. Samples came from the ongoing ImmuneRACE study (first 160 participants) plus 1,254 subjects from 6 global collaborators. Nearly every sample came with metadata listing a de-identified subject ID, COVID-19 status, age in years and sex. Where available, HLA class I and class II types were taken from metadata supplied by the sample provider and were not determined by assay-based typing.

The research as a whole found: The quantity of clinical and demographic metadata differed by source and by participant and was supplied without curation.

This sequence originates from a woman older than 75 with active or convalescent COVID-19. The chain uses TRBV2 and TRBJ1-5; 11 bases in the middle match TRBD1. The sequencing input was peripheral blood. Here is the DNA: TGTGCCAGCAACGGACAGGGGGCACGAAGCAATCAGCCCCAGCATTTT. The translation is CASNGQGARSNQPQHF.